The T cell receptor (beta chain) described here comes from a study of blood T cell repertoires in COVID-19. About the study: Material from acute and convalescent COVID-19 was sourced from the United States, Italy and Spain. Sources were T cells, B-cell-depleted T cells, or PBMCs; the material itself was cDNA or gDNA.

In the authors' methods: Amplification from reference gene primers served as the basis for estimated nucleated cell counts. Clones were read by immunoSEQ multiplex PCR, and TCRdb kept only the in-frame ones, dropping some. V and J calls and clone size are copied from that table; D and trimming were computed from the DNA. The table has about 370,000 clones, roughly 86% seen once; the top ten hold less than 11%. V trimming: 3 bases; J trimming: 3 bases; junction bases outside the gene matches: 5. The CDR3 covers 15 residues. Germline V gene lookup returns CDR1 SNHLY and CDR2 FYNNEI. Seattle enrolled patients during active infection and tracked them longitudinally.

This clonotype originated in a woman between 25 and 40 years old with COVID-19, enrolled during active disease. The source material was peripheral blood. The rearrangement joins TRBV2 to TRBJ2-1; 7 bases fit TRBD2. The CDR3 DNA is TGTGCCAGCAGTGAGTGGCTAGCGGACTACAATGAGCAGTTCTTC. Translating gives CASSEWLADYNEQFF. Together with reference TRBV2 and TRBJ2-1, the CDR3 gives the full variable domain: EPEVTQTPSHQVTQMGQEVILRCVPISNHLYFYWYRQILGQKVEFLVSFYNNEISEKSEIFDDQFSVERPDGSNFTLKIRSTKLEDSAMYFCASSEWLADYNEQFFGPGTRLTVL.